One T cell receptor beta chain is described in this entry. There are a few counts of this clone. Its antigen is currently not known. Qualities for individual bases were not recorded, and no much larger clone is one base off. The 20 or so healthy controls were blood donors whose buffy coats were used; they had a median age of roughly 50 years (range roughly 20-75), and 55% to 65% were female. On an AutoMACS, CD4+ and CD8+ cells were isolated via positive magnetic bead selection, and their purity was verified by flow cytometry. Isolation of peripheral blood mononuclear cells was done through Ficoll-Paque PLUS density gradient separation. DNA was extracted from CD4-enriched, CD8-enriched or PBMC samples with Nucleospin Tissue or Tissue XS kits and quantified with a Qubit 2.0 fluorometer. The immunoSEQ assay was applied to genomic DNA for TCRB CDR3 sequencing. The authors processed their data as follows. Only productive TCRB rearrangements were included in the analyses. Defining a clone by its unique TCRB CDR3 sequence, the study calculated clonality as a productive clonality index derived from Shannon entropy. Repertoire overlap between two samples was calculated from the template counts of each clone relative to total templates per sample. V-gene usage measured by flow cytometry correlated with TCRB sequencing V-gene usage, with a Spearman r of less than 0.65. The clones in this table, taken by TCRdb from immuneACCESS, are in-frame only. Not every clone is retained; where verified, under half of the shortfall comes from an unresolved V gene, and the cause of the rest is unknown. From that table come the V and J calls and clone size; the DNA was used to work out D and trimming. This sample is represented by some 25,000 clones; over 65% of them were singletons. Roughly a tenth of the sample goes to the ten largest clones.

The sample is drawn from a study of somatic mutations in cytotoxic T cells in rheumatoid arthritis (dated by TCRdb to 2017 to 2019). With regard to the full study: Some V beta antibody-stained T-cell populations were flow-sorted on a FACSAria II or Sony SH800 at nearly 100% purity, and sorted V beta1+ cells also underwent TCRB sequencing. To characterize clonality, the study used TCRB deep sequencing while asking whether somatic mutations are carried by expanded CD8+ T-cell clones in newly diagnosed, untreated rheumatoid arthritis. TCRB deep sequencing covered approximately 64 patients with rheumatoid arthritis along with 15 to 20 healthy controls. Median age was essentially the same in the patient group and the control group. What the authors observed across the whole study: Viral specificity could not be ruled out by absence from virus-specific databases, and the antigen targets of the expanded CD8+ clones remained unknown. CD8+ T-cell clonality in rheumatoid arthritis patients was not significantly different from that in age-matched healthy controls. In about an eighth of the roughly 60 patients the largest CD8+ clone exceeded 20% of CD8+ cells, and several identical CD8+ TCRB sequences were shared between blood and synovial fluid. The slight underrepresentation of TRBV07 in patients was not corrected for multiple comparisons. CD8+ clonality increased with age in patients (Spearman r ≈ 0.49) but not in healthy controls.

CDR1 and CDR2 were assigned from the germline V gene as LGHNA and YNFKEQ. From V the trimming removes 4 bases and from J it removes 1 base, while the gene matches leave 6 bases of the junction unaccounted for. From its cysteine to its phenylalanine, the CDR3 spans 16 amino acids. Only the CDR3 portion is preserved as DNA: 48 bases, with reading frame beginning at the first base. Sample: CD8+ T cells sorted from blood. The clonotype originates from a woman younger than 30 in good health. The chain is encoded by TRBV4-2 joined to TRBJ2-3, with 9 middle bases fitting TRBD2. The CDR3 loop reads CASSPWREGGTDTQYF. The DNA is TGTGCCAGCAGCCCCTGGCGGGAGGGAGGCACAGATACGCAGTATTTT.